This T cell receptor beta chain was recovered during a study of lymphopenia after photon versus proton radiotherapy. A remark on this clone: Its specificity is not known.

Only in-frame clones appear in the TCRdb table, and some are missing; sequencing was by immunoSEQ multiplex PCR. The profile shows about 40,000 clones, about four fifths of them singletons. There are 14 residues in the CDR3. From germline, CDR1 is LGHNA and CDR2 YSLEER. V lost 0 bases and J lost 1, with 6 bases in between. Study-level points and caveats: After lymphocyte nadir, photon-treated repertoires showed oligoclonal expansion, especially CD8+ Temra. Survival link was tested only in deceased patients; proton benefit remains a possibility. Relative stability marked proton patients; photon patients lost diversity and naive cells.

The chain links TRBV4-3 to TRBJ1-1; D is undetermined. The clonotype originates from an older woman with pancreatic cancer. Sequencing was performed on peripheral blood, taken from a patient treated with proton-based radiotherapy. In DNA form, the CDR3 reads TGCGCCAGCAGCCAAGATCTAAGGAACACTGAAGCTTTCTTT. Protein sequence: CASSQDLRNTEAFF.